These 23 T cell receptor beta chains were sequenced from one sample in a study of T cell responses to AZD1222 COVID-19 vaccine. Sequencing was performed with immunoSEQ multiplex PCR; in TCRdb, only in-frame clones are kept and a portion is missing. The table has around 150,000 clones, just under 95% seen once. Material: peripheral blood, obtained on day 0 of AZD1222 vaccination. These receptor sequences come from an adult in good health.

The CDR3 region is CASSPGRMNTEAFF. In DNA form, the CDR3 reads TGTGCCAGCTCACCAGGCAGGATGAACACTGAAGCTTTCTTT. V is TRBV18 and J is TRBJ1-1, with D unclear. The CDR3 sequence is 14 residues long. The V gene's germline CDR1 is KGHSH and CDR2 LQKENI. V was pared by 2 bases and J by 0 bases, with 7 bases between.

V and J are TRBV11-3 and TRBJ2-2; perhaps D is TRBD1 or TRBD2 (6 bases each). V dropped 5 bases and J dropped 6 bases, with 13 bases sitting between them. The CDR3 covers 14 residues. In germline, CDR1 is SGHNT, CDR2 YENEEA. This CDR3 is CASSPGAGSGELFF. The CDR3 DNA reads as TGTGCCAGCAGCCCGGGGGCGGGGTCCGGGGAGCTGTTTTTT.

The V and J genes are TRBV2 and TRBJ2-1; 10 bases fit TRBD2. CDR3 length: 17 residues. The J segment lost 7 bases and the V segment lost 5 bases, leaving 14 bases of the junction unmatched. Germline V gives CDR1 SNHLY, CDR2 FYNNEI. This chain's CDR3 is CASSRAGLAGDKNEQFF. In DNA form, the CDR3 reads TGTGCCAGCAGTCGCGCTGGGCTAGCGGGAGATAAGAATGAGCAGTTCTTC. Full variable domain (outside the CDR3, taken from reference TRBV2 and TRBJ2-1): EPEVTQTPSHQVTQMGQEVILRCVPISNHLYFYWYRQILGQKVEFLVSFYNNEISEKSEIFDDQFSVERPDGSNFTLKIRSTKLEDSAMYFCASSRAGLAGDKNEQFFGPGTRLTVL.

The genes are TRBV2 and TRBJ2-5; 8 bases are shared with TRBD1. V shed 4 bases and J 2 bases; nucleotides not matched to a gene: 6. Per germline, CDR1 SNHLY and CDR2 FYNNEI. CDR3 size: 15 residues. DNA of the CDR3: TGTGCCAGCAGTGGAAGTCGACAGGGGCAAGAGACCCAGTACTTC. It translates to CASSGSRQGQETQYF.

The rearrangement uses TRBV5-1 and TRBJ2-1; D gene unclear. V dropped 5 bases and J dropped 6 bases, with 18 bases sitting between them. CDR3 size: 15 residues. Germline lookup yields CDR1 SGHRS and CDR2 YFSETQ. CDR3 DNA sequence: TGCGCCAGCAGTCCCTCGGGTAGTGTCGGCAATGAGCAGTTCTTC. It encodes CASSPSGSVGNEQFF.

This CDR3 is CASSQGRGREDTEAFF. For the CDR3, the DNA is TGCGCCAGCAGCCAAGGTCGGGGGAGGGAGGACACTGAAGCTTTCTTT. This chain links TRBV4-1 with TRBJ1-1; perhaps TRBD1 as D (5 bases). CDR3 size: 16 residues. V was pared by 1 base and J by 3 bases, with 15 bases between. Germline CDR1 reads MGHRA; CDR2 reads YSYEKL.

The chain uses TRBV10-3 and TRBJ2-1; 12 bases align to TRBD2. In germline, CDR1 is ENHRY, CDR2 SYGVKD. The CDR3 is made up of 14 amino acids. After removal of 6 bases from V and 8 bases from J, the junction contained 5 bases not matched to a gene. The CDR3 spells CAISSTSGSYEQFF. In DNA, the CDR3 is TGTGCCATCAGCTCGACTAGCGGGAGTTATGAGCAGTTCTTC.

This chain links TRBV12-5 with TRBJ2-1, with TRBD1 matching 10 bases. This CDR3 contains 14 residues. Per germline, CDR1 LGHNT and CDR2 FRNRAP. V lost 7 bases to trimming and J lost 5 bases; unmatched junction nucleotides: 5. The CDR3 reads CASAAGQGHNEQFF. The CDR3 region has the DNA TGTGCTAGTGCTGCGGGACAGGGGCACAATGAGCAGTTCTTC.

This chain links TRBV5-1 with TRBJ2-2; the match to TRBD1 covers 8 bases. This CDR3 region has 16 residues. Germline CDR1 is SGHRS and CDR2 is YFSETQ. Trimming took 1 base from V and 2 from J; bases not matched to a gene: 4. The CDR3 here is CASSLRTGRNTGELFF. CDR3 DNA sequence: TGCGCCAGCAGCTTGAGGACAGGGCGCAACACCGGGGAGCTGTTTTTT.

This clone was found once. This specimen includes other DNA sequences encoding the same CDR3. The gene calls are TRBV28 and TRBJ2-7; D is ambiguous. Looked up from germline, CDR1 is MDHEN and CDR2 is SYDVKM. The CDR3 length is 12 residues. The V and J ends lost 3 bases and 3 bases respectively, with 6 bases between them. CDR3 region: CASSLSGYEQYF. In DNA, the CDR3 is TGTGCCAGCAGTTTGTCGGGCTACGAGCAGTACTTC. Variable domain in full (rest from reference TRBV28 and TRBJ2-7): DVKVTQSSRYLVKRTGEKVFLECVQDMDHENMFWYRQDPGLGLRLIYFSYDVKMKEKGDIPEGYSVSREKKERFSLILESASTNQTSMYLCASSLSGYEQYFGPGTRLTVT.

This chain uses TRBV5-1 with TRBJ2-7; D remains unclear. Germline CDR1 SGHRS, CDR2 YFSETQ. This CDR3 region has 13 residues. V lost 5 bases and J 3 bases, leaving 12 bases between the germline ends. CDR3 residues: CASSSIGDYEQYF. The CDR3 DNA is TGCGCCAGCAGTTCCATCGGAGACTACGAGCAGTACTTC. The entire variable domain, with the rest obtained from reference TRBV5-1 and TRBJ2-7, is as follows: KAGVTQTPRYLIKTRGQQVTLSCSPISGHRSVSWYQQTPGQGLQFLFEYFSETQRNKGNFPGRFSGRQFSNSRSEMNVSTLELGDSALYLCASSSIGDYEQYFGPGTRLTVT.

The chain carries TRBV29-1 and TRBJ1-1; TRBD1 aligns across 8 bases. V shed 6 bases, J shed 12 bases, and the junction held 9 bases outside the gene matches. CDR1 and CDR2 from the germline V gene are SQVTM and ANQGSEA. The CDR3 is 11 amino acids. Here the CDR3 reads CSVVGQGQTFF. CDR3 nucleotide sequence: TGCAGCGTAGTTGGACAGGGCCAAACTTTCTTT. The full variable domain, completed using reference TRBV29-1 and TRBJ1-1, is SAVISQKPSRDICQRGTSLTIQCQVDSQVTMMFWYRQQPGQSLTLIATANQGSEATYESGFVIDKFPISRPNLTFSTLTVSNMSPEDSSIYLCSVVGQGQTFFGQGTRLTVV.

The V gene is TRBV27, the J gene TRBJ1-4; TRBD1 might be the D (5 bases). The germline V and J ends were trimmed by 6 bases and 5 bases, with 19 bases remaining between them. The CDR3 has 16 residues. Germline V gene sequence: CDR1 MNHEY, CDR2 SMNVEV (reference sequence). CDR3 in DNA: TGTGCCAGCAGCCAAAACCAGGGCTCGGGAAATGAAAAACTGTTTTTT. Its protein product is CASSQNQGSGNEKLFF.

This rearrangement joins TRBV6-2 or TRBV6-3 to TRBJ1-4; TRBD1 matches at 7 bases. V lost 6 bases and J lost 2; bases outside the gene matches: 3. The CDR3 is 14 residues long. Germline loops: CDR1 MNHEY, CDR2 SVGEGT. CDR3 DNA: TGTGCCAGCAGCCCCAGGGGGACTAATGAAAAACTGTTTTTT. It specifies CASSPRGTNEKLFF.

The V call is TRBV27, the J call TRBJ2-7; no clear D gene. V dropped 6 bases and J dropped 3 bases, with 21 bases sitting between them. This CDR3 has 16 residues. CDR1 and CDR2 from the germline V gene are MNHEY and SMNVEV (reference sequence). Here the CDR3 reads CASSLGPIPALYEQYF. The CDR3, as DNA: TGTGCCAGCAGCCTGGGCCCCATACCGGCACTCTACGAGCAGTACTTC.

The chain links TRBV5-3 to TRBJ1-5; D is perhaps TRBD1 (5 bases). TRBV5-3 is known as an ORF, though its function is uncertain. V lost 8 bases and J lost 7, with 13 bases in between. This CDR3 contains 12 residues. The CDR3 DNA is TGTGCCAGGGGAGGGGACCCACAGCCCCAGCATTTT. As protein: CARGGDPQPQHF.

The J gene is TRBJ2-2, the V gene TRBV21-1; no DNA check was done on the table's D call, TRBD2. TRBV21-1 is marked as a pseudogene. This CDR3 is built from 15 residues. The CDR3 coding sequence is TGTGCCAGCAGCAAATGGCGGGGGCGCGGGGGGGAGCTGTTTTTT. It is translated as CASSKWRGRGGELFF.

J is TRBJ2-7 and V is TRBV12-3 or TRBV12-4; TRBD1 might be the D (6 bases). The V end was cut by 1 base, the J end by 7 bases, with 11 bases between. This CDR3 has 13 amino acids. CDR3 bases: TGTGCCAGCAGTTTAGAAAAGGGGGTAGAGCAGTACTTC. Its translation: CASSLEKGVEQYF.

The V gene is TRBV14, the J gene TRBJ1-1, with unresolved D. V was pared by 3 bases and J by 4 bases, with 12 bases between. Germline V gene sequence: CDR1 SGHDN, CDR2 FVKESK. The CDR3 is 14 residues long. CDR3 in DNA: TGTGCCAGCAGCCAGGGAGAGGTGGGCACTGAAGCTTTCTTT. Translated: CASSQGEVGTEAFF.

The gene calls are TRBV7-8 and TRBJ2-7; TRBD1 matches at 9 bases. Trimming took 5 bases from V and 2 from J; bases not matched to a gene: 4. Germline values: CDR1 SGHVS, CDR2 FQNEAQ. CDR3 length equals 14 residues. For the CDR3, the DNA is TGTGCCAGCAGCGTCGACAGGGGGGCCTACGAGCAGTACTTC. Encoded protein: CASSVDRGAYEQYF.

The V call is TRBV19, the J call TRBJ2-3; D is perhaps TRBD1 or TRBD2 (5 bases each). V was trimmed by 9 bases and J by 2 bases, leaving 18 bases between them. Germline V gene sequence: CDR1 LNHDA, CDR2 SQIVND (reference sequence). This CDR3 spans 15 amino acids. CDR3 in DNA: TGTGCCAGCGGCCGACGGGACGGATACACAGATACGCAGTATTTT. Encoded protein: CASGRRDGYTDTQYF.

The CDR3 is CASSFLTGSGNTIYF. CDR3 in DNA: TGTGCCAGCAGCTTCCTGACAGGCTCTGGAAACACCATATATTTT. This sequence joins TRBV7-9 and TRBJ1-3, with D possibly matching TRBD1 (6 bases). V was cut by 3 bases and J by 0 bases, with 9 bases left in between. The CDR3 is made up of 15 amino acids. Germline V gene data show CDR1 as SEHNR and CDR2 as FQNEAQ (reference sequence).

This chain uses TRBV11-3 with TRBJ2-7; D is uncertain. Germline V lookup: CDR1 SGHNT, CDR2 YENEEA. The CDR3 totals 13 residues. V lost 1 base and J lost 0, with 4 bases in between. CDR3 in DNA: TGTGCCAGCAGCTTAGGGGCCTCCTACGAGCAGTACTTC. This gives the protein CASSLGASYEQYF. Full variable domain (remainder filled in from reference TRBV11-3 and TRBJ2-7): EAGVVQSPRYKIIEKKQPVAFWCNPISGHNTLYWYLQNLGQGPELLIRYENEEAVDDSQLPKDRFSAERLKGVDSTLKIQPAELGDSAVYLCASSLGASYEQYFGPGTRLTVT.